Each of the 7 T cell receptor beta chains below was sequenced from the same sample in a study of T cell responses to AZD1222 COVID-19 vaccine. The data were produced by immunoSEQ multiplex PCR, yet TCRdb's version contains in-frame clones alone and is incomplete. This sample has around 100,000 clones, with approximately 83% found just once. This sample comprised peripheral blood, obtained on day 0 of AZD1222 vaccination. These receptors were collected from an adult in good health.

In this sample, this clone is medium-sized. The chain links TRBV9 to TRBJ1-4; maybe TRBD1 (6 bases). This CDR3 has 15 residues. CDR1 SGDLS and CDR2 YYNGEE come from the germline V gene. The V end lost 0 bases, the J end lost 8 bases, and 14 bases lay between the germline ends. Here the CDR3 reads CASSVEGYGGEKLFF. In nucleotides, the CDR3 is TGTGCCAGCAGCGTAGAAGGATATGGGGGCGAAAAACTGTTTTTT.

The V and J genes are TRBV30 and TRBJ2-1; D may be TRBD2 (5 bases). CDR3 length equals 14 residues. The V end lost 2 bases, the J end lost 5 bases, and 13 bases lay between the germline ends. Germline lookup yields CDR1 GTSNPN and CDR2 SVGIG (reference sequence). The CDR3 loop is CAWSSPAGHNEQFF. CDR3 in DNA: TGTGCCTGGAGTTCGCCGGCGGGCCACAATGAGCAGTTCTTC. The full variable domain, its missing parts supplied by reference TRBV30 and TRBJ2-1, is SQTIHQWPATLVQPVGSPLSLECTVEGTSNPNLYWYRQAAGRGLQLLFYSVGIGQISSEVPQNLSASRPQDRQFILSSKKLLLSDSGFYLCAWSSPAGHNEQFFGPGTRLTVL.

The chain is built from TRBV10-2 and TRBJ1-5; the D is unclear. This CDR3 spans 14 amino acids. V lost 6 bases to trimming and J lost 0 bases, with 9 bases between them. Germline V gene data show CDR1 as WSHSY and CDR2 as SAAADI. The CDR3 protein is CASSPGNSNQPQHF. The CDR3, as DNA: TGCGCCAGCAGCCCAGGAAATAGCAATCAGCCCCAGCATTTT.

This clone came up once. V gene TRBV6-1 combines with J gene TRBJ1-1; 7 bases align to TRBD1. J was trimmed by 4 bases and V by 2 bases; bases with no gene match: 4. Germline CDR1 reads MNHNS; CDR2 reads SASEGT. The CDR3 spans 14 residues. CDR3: CASSEQGGGTEAFF. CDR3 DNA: TGTGCCAGCAGTGAACAGGGGGGTGGCACTGAAGCTTTCTTT.

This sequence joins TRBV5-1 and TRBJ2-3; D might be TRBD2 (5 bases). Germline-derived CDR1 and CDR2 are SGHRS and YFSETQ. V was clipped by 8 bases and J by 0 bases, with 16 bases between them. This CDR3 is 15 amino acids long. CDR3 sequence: CASSPRAISTDTQYF. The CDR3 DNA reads TGCGCCAGTTCCCCGCGGGCTATTAGCACAGATACGCAGTATTTT.

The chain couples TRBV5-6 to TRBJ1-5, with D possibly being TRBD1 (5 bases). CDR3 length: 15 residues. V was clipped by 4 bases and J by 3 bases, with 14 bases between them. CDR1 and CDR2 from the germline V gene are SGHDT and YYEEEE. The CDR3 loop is CASSLSPGPNQPQHF. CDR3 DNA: TGTGCCAGCAGCCTCTCTCCGGGACCCAATCAGCCCCAGCATTTT.

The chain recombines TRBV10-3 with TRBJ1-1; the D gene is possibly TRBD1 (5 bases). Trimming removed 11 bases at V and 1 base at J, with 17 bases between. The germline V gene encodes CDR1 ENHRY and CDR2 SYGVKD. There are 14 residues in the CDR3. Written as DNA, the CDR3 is TGTGCCGTGAACGGGGCAGAGCGGAACACTGAAGCTTTCTTT. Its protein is CAVNGAERNTEAFF.